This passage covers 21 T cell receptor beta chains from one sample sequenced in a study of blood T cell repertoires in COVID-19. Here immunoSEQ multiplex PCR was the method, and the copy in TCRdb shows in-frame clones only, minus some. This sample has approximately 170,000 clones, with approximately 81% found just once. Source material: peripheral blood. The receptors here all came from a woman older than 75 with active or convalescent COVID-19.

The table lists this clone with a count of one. This CDR3 reads CASTPNARYGRSGELFF. In DNA, the CDR3 is TGTGCCAGTACCCCGAACGCCCGGTACGGGAGGTCCGGGGAGCTGTTTTTT. The chain is built from TRBV19 and TRBJ2-2; 7 positions match TRBD2. Looked up from germline, CDR1 is LNHDA and CDR2 is SQIVND (reference sequence). Trimming took 7 bases from V and 6 from J; bases not matched to a gene: 17. There are 17 residues in the CDR3.

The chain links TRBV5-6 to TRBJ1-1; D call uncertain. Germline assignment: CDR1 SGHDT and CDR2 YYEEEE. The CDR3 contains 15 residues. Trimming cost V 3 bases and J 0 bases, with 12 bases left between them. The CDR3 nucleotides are TGTGCCAGCAGCTACCCGGTGGGCCTGAACACTGAAGCTTTCTTT. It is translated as CASSYPVGLNTEAFF.

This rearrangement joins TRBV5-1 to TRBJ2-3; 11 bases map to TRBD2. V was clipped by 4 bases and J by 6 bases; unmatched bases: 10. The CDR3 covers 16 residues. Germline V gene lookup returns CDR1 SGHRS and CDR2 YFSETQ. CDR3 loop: CASSTGTSGVWDTQYF. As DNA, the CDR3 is TGCGCCAGCAGCACGGGGACTAGCGGTGTTTGGGATACGCAGTATTTT. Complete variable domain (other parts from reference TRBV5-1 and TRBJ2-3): KAGVTQTPRYLIKTRGQQVTLSCSPISGHRSVSWYQQTPGQGLQFLFEYFSETQRNKGNFPGRFSGRQFSNSRSEMNVSTLELGDSALYLCASSTGTSGVWDTQYFGPGTRLTVL.

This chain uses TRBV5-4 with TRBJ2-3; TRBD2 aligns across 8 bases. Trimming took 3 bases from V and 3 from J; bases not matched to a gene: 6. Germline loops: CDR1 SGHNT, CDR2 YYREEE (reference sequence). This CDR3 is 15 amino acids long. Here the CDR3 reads CASSSGLAVTDTQYF. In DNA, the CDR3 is TGTGCCAGCAGCTCTGGACTAGCCGTGACAGATACGCAGTATTTT. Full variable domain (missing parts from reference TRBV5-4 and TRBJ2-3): ETGVTQSPTHLIKTRGQQVTLRCSSQSGHNTVSWYQQALGQGPQFIFQYYREEENGRGNFPPRFSGLQFPNYSSELNVNALELDDSALYLCASSSGLAVTDTQYFGPGTRLTVL.

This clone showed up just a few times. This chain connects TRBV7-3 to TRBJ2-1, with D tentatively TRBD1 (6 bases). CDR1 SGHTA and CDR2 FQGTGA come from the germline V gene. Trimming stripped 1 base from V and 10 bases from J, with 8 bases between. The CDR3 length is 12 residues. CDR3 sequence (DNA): TGTGCCAGCAGCTTAAAAGGGACAGAGCAGTTCTTC. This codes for CASSLKGTEQFF.

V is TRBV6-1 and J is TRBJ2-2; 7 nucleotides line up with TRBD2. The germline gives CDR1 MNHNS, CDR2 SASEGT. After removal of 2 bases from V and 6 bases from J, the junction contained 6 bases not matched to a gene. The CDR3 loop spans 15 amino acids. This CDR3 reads CASSESAGVPGELFF. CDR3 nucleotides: TGTGCCAGCAGTGAAAGTGCGGGAGTCCCCGGGGAGCTGTTTTTT.

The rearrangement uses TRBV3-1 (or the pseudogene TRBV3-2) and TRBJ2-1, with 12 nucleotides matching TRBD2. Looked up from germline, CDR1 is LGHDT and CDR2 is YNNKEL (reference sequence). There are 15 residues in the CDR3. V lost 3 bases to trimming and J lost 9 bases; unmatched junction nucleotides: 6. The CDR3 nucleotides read TGTGCCAGCAGCCACCTAGCGGGAGGGCTAATTGAGCAGTTCTTC. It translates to CASSHLAGGLIEQFF.

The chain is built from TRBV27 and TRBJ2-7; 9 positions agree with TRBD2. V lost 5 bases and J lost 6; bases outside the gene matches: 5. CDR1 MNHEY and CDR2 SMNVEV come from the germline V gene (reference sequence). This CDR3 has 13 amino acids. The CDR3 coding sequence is TGTGCCAGCAGTCCTACGACTAGCGGCGAGCAGTACTTC. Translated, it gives CASSPTTSGEQYF.

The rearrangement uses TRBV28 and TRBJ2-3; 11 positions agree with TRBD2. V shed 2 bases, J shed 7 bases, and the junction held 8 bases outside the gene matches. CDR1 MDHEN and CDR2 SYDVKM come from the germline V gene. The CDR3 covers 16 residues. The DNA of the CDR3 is TGTGCCAGCAGTTTAAGCGCTAGCGGGAGGTCCCATACGCAGTATTTT. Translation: CASSLSASGRSHTQYF.

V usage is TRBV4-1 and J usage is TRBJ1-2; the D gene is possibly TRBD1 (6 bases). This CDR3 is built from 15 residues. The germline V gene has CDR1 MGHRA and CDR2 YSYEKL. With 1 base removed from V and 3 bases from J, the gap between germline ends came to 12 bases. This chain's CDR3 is CASSQAQGQYYGYTF. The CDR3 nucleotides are TGCGCCAGCAGCCAAGCGCAGGGGCAGTACTATGGCTACACCTTC.

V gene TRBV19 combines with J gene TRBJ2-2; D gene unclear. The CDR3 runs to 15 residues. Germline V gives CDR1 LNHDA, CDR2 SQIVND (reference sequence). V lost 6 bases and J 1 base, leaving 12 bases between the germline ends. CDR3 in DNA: TGTGCCAGTAGCAACCGAAGGAGGAACACCGGGGAGCTGTTTTTT. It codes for CASSNRRRNTGELFF.

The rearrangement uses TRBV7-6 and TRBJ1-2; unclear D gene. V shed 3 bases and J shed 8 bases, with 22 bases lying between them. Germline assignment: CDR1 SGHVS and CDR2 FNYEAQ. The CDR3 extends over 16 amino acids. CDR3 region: CASSLDAGPGLRGYTF. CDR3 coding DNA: TGTGCCAGCAGCTTGGACGCCGGTCCCGGACTAAGGGGCTACACCTTC.

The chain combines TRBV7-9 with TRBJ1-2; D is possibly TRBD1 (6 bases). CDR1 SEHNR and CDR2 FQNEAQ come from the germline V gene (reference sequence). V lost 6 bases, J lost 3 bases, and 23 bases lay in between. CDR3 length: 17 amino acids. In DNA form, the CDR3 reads TGTGCCAGCAGTTTCGCTACCGGGACACTACTTGACTATGGCTACACCTTC. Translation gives CASSFATGTLLDYGYTF.

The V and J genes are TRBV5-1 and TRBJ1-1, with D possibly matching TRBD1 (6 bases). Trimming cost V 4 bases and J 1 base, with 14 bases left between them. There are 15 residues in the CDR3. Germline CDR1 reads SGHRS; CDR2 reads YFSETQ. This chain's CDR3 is CASSSGGRENTEAFF. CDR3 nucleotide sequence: TGCGCCAGCAGCAGCGGGGGGCGTGAGAACACTGAAGCTTTCTTT. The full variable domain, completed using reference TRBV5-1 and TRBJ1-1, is KAGVTQTPRYLIKTRGQQVTLSCSPISGHRSVSWYQQTPGQGLQFLFEYFSETQRNKGNFPGRFSGRQFSNSRSEMNVSTLELGDSALYLCASSSGGRENTEAFFGQGTRLTVV.

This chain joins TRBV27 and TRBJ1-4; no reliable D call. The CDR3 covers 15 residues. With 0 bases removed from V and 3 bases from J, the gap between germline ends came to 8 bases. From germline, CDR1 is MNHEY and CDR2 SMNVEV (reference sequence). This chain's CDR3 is CASSLSWAANEKLFF. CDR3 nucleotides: TGTGCCAGCAGTTTATCGTGGGCAGCTAATGAAAAACTGTTTTTT.

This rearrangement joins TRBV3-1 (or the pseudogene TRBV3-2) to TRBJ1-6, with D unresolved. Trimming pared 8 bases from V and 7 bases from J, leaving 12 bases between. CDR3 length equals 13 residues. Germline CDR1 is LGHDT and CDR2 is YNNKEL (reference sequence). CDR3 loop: CASGWARNSPLHF. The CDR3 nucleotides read TGTGCCAGCGGCTGGGCCCGCAATTCACCCCTCCACTTT.

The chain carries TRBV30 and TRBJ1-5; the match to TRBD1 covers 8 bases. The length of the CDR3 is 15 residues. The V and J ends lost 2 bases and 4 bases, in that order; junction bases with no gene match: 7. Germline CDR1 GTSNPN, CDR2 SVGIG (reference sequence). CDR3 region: CAWSFSGQVNQPQHF. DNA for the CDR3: TGTGCCTGGAGTTTTTCGGGACAGGTAAATCAGCCCCAGCATTTT.

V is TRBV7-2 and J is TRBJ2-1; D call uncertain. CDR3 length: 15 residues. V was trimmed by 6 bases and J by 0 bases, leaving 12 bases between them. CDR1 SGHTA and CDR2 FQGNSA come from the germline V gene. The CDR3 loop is CASRPFTSSYNEQFF. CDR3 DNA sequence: TGTGCCAGCAGACCCTTCACGAGCTCCTACAATGAGCAGTTCTTC.

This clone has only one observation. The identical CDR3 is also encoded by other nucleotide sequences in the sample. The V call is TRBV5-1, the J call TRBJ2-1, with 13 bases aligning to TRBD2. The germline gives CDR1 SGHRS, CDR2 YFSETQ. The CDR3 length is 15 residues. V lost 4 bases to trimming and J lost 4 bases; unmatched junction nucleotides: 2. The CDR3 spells CASSQGLAGYNEQFF. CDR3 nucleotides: TGCGCCAGCAGCCAGGGACTAGCGGGGTACAATGAGCAGTTCTTC.

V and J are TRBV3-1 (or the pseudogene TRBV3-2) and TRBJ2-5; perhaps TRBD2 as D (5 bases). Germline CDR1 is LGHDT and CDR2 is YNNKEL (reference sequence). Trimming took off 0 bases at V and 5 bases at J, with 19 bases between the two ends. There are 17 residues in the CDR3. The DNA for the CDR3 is TGTGCCAGCAGCCAAGACAAGTTCTTGGGAGTAGGGGAGACCCAGTACTTC. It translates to CASSQDKFLGVGETQYF.

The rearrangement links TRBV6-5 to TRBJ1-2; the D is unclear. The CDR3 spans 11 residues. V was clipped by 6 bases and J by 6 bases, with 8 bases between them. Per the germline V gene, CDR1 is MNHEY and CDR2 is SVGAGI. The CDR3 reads CASRALNGYTF. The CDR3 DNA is TGTGCCAGCAGAGCCCTTAATGGCTACACCTTC.